Each of the 11 T cell receptor beta chains below was sequenced from the same sample in a study of blood T cell repertoires in COVID-19. The repertoire was sequenced with immunoSEQ multiplex PCR; TCRdb's copy has only in-frame clones and lacks some. The profile shows around 150,000 clones, around nine tenths of them singletons. The sample consisted of peripheral blood. The receptors shown here come from a woman between 65 and 79 years old with COVID-19, enrolled during active disease.

The chain joins TRBV4-1 to TRBJ2-7, with 8 bases fitting TRBD2. CDR1 and CDR2 from the germline V gene are MGHRA and YSYEKL. CDR3 length equals 16 residues. The ends lost 4 bases at V and 2 bases at J; junction bases unmatched: 10. CDR3 in DNA: TGCGCCAGCAGCCCTAAAAGCGGGGGCCGACCCTACGAGCAGTACTTC. It encodes CASSPKSGGRPYEQYF.

V and J are TRBV7-3 and TRBJ2-1; 11 nucleotides agree with TRBD2. Germline loops: CDR1 SGHTA, CDR2 FQGTGA. The V segment lost 4 bases and the J segment 5 bases; nucleotides outside the gene matches: 10. This CDR3 has 17 amino acids. The CDR3 DNA reads TGTGCCAGCAGCTCCCGGCCTACTAGCGGGGGCAACAATGAGCAGTTCTTC. Translated, it gives CASSSRPTSGGNNEQFF.

V and J are TRBV10-3 and TRBJ1-1, with 7 bases fitting TRBD1. V lost 6 bases and J lost 9; bases outside the gene matches: 13. Germline-derived CDR1 and CDR2 are ENHRY and SYGVKD. There are 14 residues in the CDR3. Here the CDR3 reads CAIRGRGQGQQAFF. CDR3 in DNA: TGTGCCATCAGGGGAAGGGGGCAGGGGCAACAAGCTTTCTTT.

The genes are TRBV5-6 and TRBJ1-2; D perhaps matches TRBD1 (6 bases). The V end lost 6 bases, the J end lost 7 bases, and 22 bases lay between the germline ends. Per germline, CDR1 SGHDT and CDR2 YYEEEE. CDR3 length: 15 amino acids. CDR3 protein: CASTSLYRVSGGYTF. The CDR3 coding sequence is TGTGCCAGCACCTCACTTTACAGGGTGTCAGGTGGCTACACCTTC. Using reference TRBV5-6 and TRBJ1-2 for the parts outside the CDR3, the full variable domain is DAGVTQSPTHLIKTRGQQVTLRCSPKSGHDTVSWYQQALGQGPQFIFQYYEEEERQRGNFPDRFSGHQFPNYSSELNVNALLLGDSALYLCASTSLYRVSGGYTFGSGTRLTVV.

The J gene is TRBJ1-2, the V gene TRBV30; 7 positions match TRBD1. This CDR3 has 12 residues. Germline CDR1 and CDR2: GTSNPN and SVGIG (reference sequence). Unmatched junction bases numbered 1, after V lost 2 bases and J lost 4 bases. The CDR3: CAWSPGGYGYTF. The CDR3 nucleotides are TGTGCCTGGAGTCCAGGGGGCTATGGCTACACCTTC.

The chain couples TRBV11-2 to TRBJ1-2, with TRBD1 matching over 7 bases. CDR1 is SGHAT, CDR2 FQNNGV, per germline. V shed 5 bases, J shed 2 bases, and the junction held 5 bases outside the gene matches. This CDR3 is built from 14 residues. In DNA form, the CDR3 reads TGTGCCAGCAGCCCGGACAGGTCGAACTATGGCTACACCTTC. Its translation: CASSPDRSNYGYTF.

This clone was found once. V usage is TRBV7-9 and J usage is TRBJ1-5; D not certain. Germline CDR1 and CDR2: SEHNR and FQNEAQ (reference sequence). The ends were cut back, 5 bases at V and 9 bases at J, with 11 bases in the middle. CDR3 length: 12 residues. The DNA for the CDR3 is TGTGCCAGCAGCATGCCTGGAGGGCCCCAGCATTTT. Translation: CASSMPGGPQHF.

This rearrangement joins TRBV2 to TRBJ1-2, with a weak D call TRBD1 (6 bases). The V gene's germline CDR1 is SNHLY and CDR2 FYNNEI. This CDR3 spans 18 amino acids. The V and J ends lost 7 bases and 3 bases respectively, with 27 bases between them. CDR3 sequence reads: CASTGGQNLKGTYYGYTF. The CDR3 bases are TGTGCCAGCACCGGAGGACAGAATTTGAAAGGTACCTACTATGGCTACACCTTC.

This rearrangement joins TRBV9 to TRBJ1-6; no firm D call. This CDR3 has 13 amino acids. CDR1 and CDR2 from the germline V gene are SGDLS and YYNGEE. Trimming took off 0 bases at V and 10 bases at J, with 8 bases between the two ends. The CDR3 spells CASSVEEGSPLHF. The CDR3 DNA reads TGTGCCAGCAGCGTAGAGGAGGGATCACCCCTCCACTTT.

The V and J genes are TRBV29-1 and TRBJ2-3, with D maybe TRBD1 (6 bases). Germline-derived CDR1 and CDR2 are SQVTM and ANQGSEA. Trimming took 0 bases from V and 5 from J, leaving 6 bases between them. The CDR3 has 12 residues. The CDR3 sequence is CSVEETGDTQYF. CDR3 DNA sequence: TGCAGCGTTGAAGAGACAGGAGATACGCAGTATTTT.

The V gene is TRBV11-3, the J gene TRBJ2-1, with 7 bases identical to TRBD2. Germline V gene data show CDR1 as SGHNT and CDR2 as YENEEA. The ends lost 3 bases at V and 0 bases at J; junction bases unmatched: 5. The CDR3 has 16 amino acids. This CDR3 reads CASSFMGGSSYNEQFF. The CDR3 nucleotides are TGTGCCAGCAGCTTCATGGGGGGGAGCTCCTACAATGAGCAGTTCTTC. Looking up the rest from reference TRBV11-3 and TRBJ2-1 gives the full variable domain: EAGVVQSPRYKIIEKKQPVAFWCNPISGHNTLYWYLQNLGQGPELLIRYENEEAVDDSQLPKDRFSAERLKGVDSTLKIQPAELGDSAVYLCASSFMGGSSYNEQFFGPGTRLTVL.